The clone carrying this T cell receptor (beta chain) was found a few times. The antigen remains unidentified. Sequence at one end of the junction differs from germline and may be a read error. The data stem from a study of T-cell reconstitution after alpha-beta-depleted transplantation in children. Findings and caveats of the study: As was reported, about two months after transplant, alpha-beta T cells came from several hundred expanded graft clones.

Preparation of the TCRbeta library used unique molecular identifiers. MiXCR was run by TCRdb on the PCR reads, yielding one entry per CDR3 protein. Of some 310,000 distinct CDR3 sequences in the sample, 23% were seen once. This TCR was recovered from a male patient under 18 who had a stem cell transplant for acute lymphoblastic leukemia, so the T cells may come from the graft donor. The sequences come from PBMCs, mostly from graft donor cells, collected 180 days after TCRalphabeta/CD19-depleted stem cell transplant.

CDR3 amino acids: CASSQGGTGDEQYF. In nucleotides, the CDR3 is TGTGCCAGCAGTCAAGGAGGAACCGGGGACGAGCAGTACTTC. The J gene is TRBJ2-7, the V gene TRBV3-1; possible D gene TRBD2, 5 bases. The CDR3 covers 14 residues. Per germline, CDR1 LGHDT and CDR2 YNNKEL (reference sequence).